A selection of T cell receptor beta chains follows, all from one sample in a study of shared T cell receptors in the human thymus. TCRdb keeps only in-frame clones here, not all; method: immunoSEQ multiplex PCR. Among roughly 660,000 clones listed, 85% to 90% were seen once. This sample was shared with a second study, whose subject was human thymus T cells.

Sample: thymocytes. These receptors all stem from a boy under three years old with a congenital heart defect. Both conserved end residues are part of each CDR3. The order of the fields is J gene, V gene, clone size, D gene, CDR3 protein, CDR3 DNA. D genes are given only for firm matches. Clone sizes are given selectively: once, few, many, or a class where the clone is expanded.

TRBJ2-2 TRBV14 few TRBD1 CASSQLGPRDRENTGELFF TGTGCCAGCAGCCAACTTGGGCCTCGGGACAGGGAGAACACCGGGGAGCTGTTTTTT
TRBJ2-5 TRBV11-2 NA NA CASSLAGETQYF TGTGCCAGCAGCTTAGCCGGAGAGACCCAGTACTTC
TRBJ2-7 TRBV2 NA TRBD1 CASSEAGQGLSYEQYF TGTGCCAGCAGTGAAGCGGGACAGGGCCTCTCCTACGAGCAGTACTTC
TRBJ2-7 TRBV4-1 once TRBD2 CASSQDKREAVYEQYF TGCGCCAGCAGCCAAGATAAGCGGGAGGCCGTGTACGAGCAGTACTTC
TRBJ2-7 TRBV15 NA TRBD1 CATSRGRTGSYEQYF TGTGCCACCAGCAGAGGTCGGACAGGCTCCTACGAGCAGTACTTC
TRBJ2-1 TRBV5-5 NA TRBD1 CASSFKGARYNEQFF TGTGCCAGCAGCTTTAAGGGGGCTAGGTACAATGAGCAGTTCTTC
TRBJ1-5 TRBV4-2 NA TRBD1 CASSQDRPGQGAHSNQPQHF TGTGCCAGCAGCCAAGATAGGCCGGGACAGGGGGCTCATAGCAATCAGCCCCAGCATTTT
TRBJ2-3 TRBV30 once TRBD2 CAWSGDGLADTDTQYF TGTGCCTGGAGTGGAGATGGACTAGCGGACACAGATACGCAGTATTTT
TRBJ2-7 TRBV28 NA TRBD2 CASSLCTATREAGGSSYEQYF TGTGCCAGCAGTTTATGCACAGCGACGAGGGAGGCGGGAGGCTCCTCCTACGAGCAGTACTTC
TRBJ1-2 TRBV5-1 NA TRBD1 CASSLVESGGIGYTF TGCGCCAGCAGCTTGGTGGAATCAGGGGGGATAGGCTACACCTTC
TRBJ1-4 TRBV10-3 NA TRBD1 CAISETHYWTGRRVEKLFF TGTGCCATCAGTGAGACCCACTATTGGACAGGCCGGCGGGTGGAAAAACTGTTTTTT
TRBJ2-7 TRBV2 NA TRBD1 CASRGDRGHEQYF TGTGCCAGCAGAGGGGACAGGGGGCACGAGCAGTACTTC
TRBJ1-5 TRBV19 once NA CATGTRYDQPQHF TGTGCCACTGGGACAAGATATGATCAGCCCCAGCATTTT
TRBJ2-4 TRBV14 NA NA CASSQDQQGNIQYF TGTGCCAGCAGCCAAGATCAACAGGGAAACATTCAGTACTTC
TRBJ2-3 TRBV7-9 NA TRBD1 CASSLKQGADTQYF TGTGCCAGCAGCTTGAAACAGGGGGCAGATACGCAGTATTTT
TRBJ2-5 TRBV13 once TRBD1 CASGDRQETQYF TGTGCCAGCGGGGACAGGCAAGAGACCCAGTACTTC
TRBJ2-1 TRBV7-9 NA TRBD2 CASSLPRTSGRSFHNEQFF TGTGCCAGCAGCTTACCCAGGACTAGCGGGAGAAGTTTTCACAATGAGCAGTTCTTC
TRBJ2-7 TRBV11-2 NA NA CASSPESGLHEQYF TGTGCCAGCAGCCCAGAGAGCGGGCTCCACGAGCAGTACTTC
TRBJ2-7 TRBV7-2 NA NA CASSFYRDTAYEQYF TGTGCCAGCAGCTTTTACCGGGACACCGCCTACGAGCAGTACTTC
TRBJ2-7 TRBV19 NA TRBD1 CASSMGQGASYEQYF TGTGCCAGTAGTATGGGACAGGGGGCTTCCTACGAGCAGTACTTC
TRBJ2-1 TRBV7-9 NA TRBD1 CASSWPGQGKGDEQFF TGTGCCAGCAGCTGGCCGGGACAGGGTAAAGGGGATGAGCAGTTCTTC
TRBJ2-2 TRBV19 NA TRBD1 CASSKGGRGPGELFF TGTGCCAGTAGTAAGGGGGGCAGGGGGCCCGGGGAGCTGTTTTTT
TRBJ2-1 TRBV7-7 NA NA CASSLSWVASVTGYNEQFF TGTGCTAGCAGCTTAAGTTGGGTGGCTAGCGTCACGGGGTACAATGAGCAGTTCTTC
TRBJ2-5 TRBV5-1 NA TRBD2 CASSPAPPRGREKETQYF TGCGCCAGCAGCCCCGCTCCCCCTCGCGGGAGAGAGAAGGAGACCCAGTACTTC
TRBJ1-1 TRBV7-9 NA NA CASSSDPGHSNTEAFF TGTGCCAGCAGCTCAGACCCGGGACACTCGAACACTGAAGCTTTCTTT
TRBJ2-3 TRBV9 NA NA CASSVDNDFITDTQYF TGTGCCAGCAGCGTAGACAACGATTTCATCACAGATACGCAGTATTTT
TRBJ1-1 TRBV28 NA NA CASRLNTRGGNTEAFF TGTGCCAGCAGACTTAATACGAGAGGGGGGAACACTGAAGCTTTCTTT
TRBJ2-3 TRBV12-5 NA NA CATLALDTQYF TGTGCTACGCTAGCGTTAGATACGCAGTATTTT
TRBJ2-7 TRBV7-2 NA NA CASSPPGAVYEQYF TGTGCCAGCAGCCCCCCGGGAGCGGTGTACGAGCAGTACTTC
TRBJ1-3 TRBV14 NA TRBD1 CASSHQGASSPGNTIYF TGTGCCAGCAGCCATCAGGGGGCCTCTTCCCCTGGAAACACCATATATTTT